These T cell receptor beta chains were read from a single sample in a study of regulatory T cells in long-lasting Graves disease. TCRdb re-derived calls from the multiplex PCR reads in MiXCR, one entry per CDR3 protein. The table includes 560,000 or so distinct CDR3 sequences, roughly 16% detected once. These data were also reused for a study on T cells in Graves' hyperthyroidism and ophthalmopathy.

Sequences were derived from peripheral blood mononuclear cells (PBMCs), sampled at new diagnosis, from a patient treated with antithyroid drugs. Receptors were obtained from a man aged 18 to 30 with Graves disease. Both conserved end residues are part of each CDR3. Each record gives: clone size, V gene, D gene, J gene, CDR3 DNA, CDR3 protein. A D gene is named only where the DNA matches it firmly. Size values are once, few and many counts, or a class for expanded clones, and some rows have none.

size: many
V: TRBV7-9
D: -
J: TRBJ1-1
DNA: TGTGCCAGCAGTTCTCGAACAGCCAACACTGAAGCTTTCTTT
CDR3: CASSSRTANTEAFF

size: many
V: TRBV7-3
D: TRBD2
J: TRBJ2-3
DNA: TGTGCCAGCAGCTTGACTAGCGGGAGACCAGATACGCAGTATTTT
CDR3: CASSLTSGRPDTQYF

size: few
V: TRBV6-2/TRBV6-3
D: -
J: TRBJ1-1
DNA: TGTGCCAGCAGTTACTCGTTGGGTGCTGAAGCTTTCTTT
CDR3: CASSYSLGAEAFF

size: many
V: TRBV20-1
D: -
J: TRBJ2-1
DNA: TGCAGTGCTAGACTAGTTATTGAGCAGTTCTTC
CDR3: CSARLVIEQFF

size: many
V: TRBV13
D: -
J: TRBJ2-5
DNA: TGTGCCAGCAGCCTCCCGGGGGCGTCGGAGACCCAGTACTTC
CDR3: CASSLPGASETQYF

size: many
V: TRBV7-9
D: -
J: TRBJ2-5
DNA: TGTGCCAGCAGCTTAGTCGTGGGGGCAGAGGAGACCCAGTACTTC
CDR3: CASSLVVGAEETQYF

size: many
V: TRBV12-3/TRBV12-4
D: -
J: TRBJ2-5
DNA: TGTGCCAGCAGTTTAGTGATAAAGCAGGAGACCCAGTACTTC
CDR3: CASSLVIKQETQYF

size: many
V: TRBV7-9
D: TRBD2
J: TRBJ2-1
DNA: TGTGCCAGCAGCTCCGCAGGTGGTAGCGGGCCTCTTCGAAGCGAGCAGTTCTTC
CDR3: CASSSAGGSGPLRSEQFF

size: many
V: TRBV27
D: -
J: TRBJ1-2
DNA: TGTGCCAGCAGTTTACATTCTAACTATGGCTACACCTTC
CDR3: CASSLHSNYGYTF

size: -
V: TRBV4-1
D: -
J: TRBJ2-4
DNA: TGCGCCAGCAGCCAGAGGCTATTAGCCAAAAACATTCAGTACTTC
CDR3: CASSQRLLAKNIQYF

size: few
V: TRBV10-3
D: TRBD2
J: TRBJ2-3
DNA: TGTGCCATCAGTGAGTCCCCGCGGACTAGCGGGCTTGATACGCAGTATTTT
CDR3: CAISESPRTSGLDTQYF

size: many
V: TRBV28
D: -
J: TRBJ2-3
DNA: TGTGCCAGCAGTGCGGGAACCCTCGTACGGCACACAGATACGCAGTATTTT
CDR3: CASSAGTLVRHTDTQYF

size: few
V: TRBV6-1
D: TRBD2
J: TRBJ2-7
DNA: TGTGCCAGCGGCCGACTAGCGGGAGGCCGTGGCTACGAGCAGTACTTC
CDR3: CASGRLAGGRGYEQYF

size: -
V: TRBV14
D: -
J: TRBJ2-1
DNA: TGTGCCACCGGGGGCGCCGGGAATGAGCAGTTCTTC
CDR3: CATGGAGNEQFF

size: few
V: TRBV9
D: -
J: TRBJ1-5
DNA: TGTGCCAGCAGCGTAGCTACCAATCAGCCCCAGCATTTT
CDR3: CASSVATNQPQHF

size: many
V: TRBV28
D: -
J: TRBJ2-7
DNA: TGTGCCAGCAGTCTGACAAGCAACTACGAGCAGTACTTC
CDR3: CASSLTSNYEQYF

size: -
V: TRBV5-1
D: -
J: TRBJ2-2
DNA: TGCGCCAGCAGCCGGATAAGGGGCGGGGAGCTGTTTTTT
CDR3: CASSRIRGGELFF

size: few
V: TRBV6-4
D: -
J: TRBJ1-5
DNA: TGTGCCAGCAGTTACTCGCTCGGAGCCCCCCACGGAAGCAATCAGCCCCAGCATTTT
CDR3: CASSYSLGAPHGSNQPQHF

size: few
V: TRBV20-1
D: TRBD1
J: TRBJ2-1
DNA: TGCAGTGCGGACAGGGACACTCCTAGGGGGCAGTTCTTC
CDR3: CSADRDTPRGQFF

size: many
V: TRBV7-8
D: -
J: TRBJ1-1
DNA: TGTGCCAGCAGCTTGGGGTTTAGTGAAGCTTTCTTT
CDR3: CASSLGFSEAFF

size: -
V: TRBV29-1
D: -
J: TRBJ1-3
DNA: TGCAGCGTCCGGGACGGTGGAAACACCATATATTTT
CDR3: CSVRDGGNTIYF

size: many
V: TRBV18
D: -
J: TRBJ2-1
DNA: TGTGCCAGCTCACCACCCTATAGTCATGAGCAGTTCTTC
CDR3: CASSPPYSHEQFF

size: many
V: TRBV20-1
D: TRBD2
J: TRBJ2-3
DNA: TGCAGTGCCCTGTGGACTAGCGGTATCGATACGCAGTATTTT
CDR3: CSALWTSGIDTQYF